This TCR beta chain was identified during a study of blood T cells in healthy people across ages (dated by TCRdb to 2015 to 2017). Regarding the research as a whole: In model experiments, template switching captured roughly one uniquely barcoded TCR beta cDNA molecule for every two T cells. Donors were grouped into four age groups: young (average approximately 15 years), middle-aged (about 38), aged (around 60) and long-lived (82). To avoid experimental bias, donors of different ages were spread randomly across the sequencing lanes. To track age-related changes in TCR beta repertoire diversity, the study relied on deep sequencing normalized with unique cDNA molecular identifiers. The study analyzed two additional independent replicas of 1 million unique cDNA reads from the same blood draw for two donors, one aged 18 to 29 and one aged 80 or older.

Systemically healthy Caucasian individuals from Russia, over 30 in total and aged about 6 to 95 years, were included as donors. Each donor gave ten milliliters of peripheral blood, collected into EDTA-treated Vacutainer tubes. Ficoll-Paque density-gradient centrifugation was used to isolate PBMCs, with at least 7 million per sample. Trizol reagent was used to extract total RNA from the PBMCs, yielding at least 5 micrograms per sample. Naive CD45RAhigh/CD27high T cell percentages were measured by flow cytometry on a PBMC aliquot from every donor. Libraries were built with 5' RACE. The second PCR ran for about 7 to 11 cycles and used a J-beta primer mix along with a sample-barcoded 5' primer. Each TCR beta cDNA molecule received a unique molecular identifier from a template-switch 5' adaptor carrying 12 random nucleotides. Each sample yielded at least 2.5 million CDR3-containing paired-end reads. The Mint cDNA synthesis kit, primed by a TRBC-specific oligonucleotide, was used to synthesize first-strand cDNA from all RNA. Following uracil-DNA glycosylase treatment, all cDNA underwent a first 18-cycle PCR with the universal primers M1SS and BC2_uni_R. The published analysis was carried out like this. For normalization, 1 million high-quality reads, each with a distinct molecular identifier, were randomly selected from each sample. Instead of being binned into consensus sequences, reads with shared molecular identifiers were discarded. MiTCR, with a Q25 quality threshold and the strictest error-elimination algorithm, was used for CDR3 identification, clonotype clustering and error correction. A nonparametric unseen species model with Euler transformation was used to estimate lower-bound total TCR beta diversity. TCRdb took the public reads, trimmed them with fastp at Q25, ran MiXCR for clone calling and kept in-frame beta chains. CDR3 protein duplicates are merged, each entry listing the most common genes and DNA. TCRdb's processing, not the authors', yielded these V and J calls. Across this sample there are 1.8 million or so distinct CDR3 sequences, with roughly two fifths seen only once. Roughly 24% of the sample lies in the top ten.

On this clonotype itself: Its antigen remains unidentified. No much larger clone is present one base from it, and per-base qualities are unavailable.

What the authors observed across the whole study: Estimates of total diversity based on one million sequenced T cells were considered lower bounds and underestimates. Donor CMV infection status was unknown, potentially confounding age-related changes in expanded clonotypes. Compared with the aged group, the long-lived group had more naive CD4+ T cells, fewer expanded clones and increased TCR diversity, suggesting age selection. The percentage of naive T cells measured by flow cytometry correlated strongly with observed TCR beta diversity. Bulk unsorted PBMC profiling prevented conclusive comparison of naive and antigen-experienced compartments. Observed TCR beta diversity per million T cells fell roughly linearly with age, and a significant reduction was already apparent by age around 39.

This sequence was found in a human donor in good health. The specimen sequenced was blood.

The sequenced DNA: TGTGCCAGCTTTCGTACGGGAGCGAACACTGAAGCTTTCTTT. Its protein is CASFRTGANTEAFF. This sequence uses TRBV28 and TRBJ1-1, with no confidently assigned D gene. Including cysteine and phenylalanine, the CDR3 has 14 amino acids. Just CDR3 DNA is preserved here, 42 bases in frame from base 1. According to the germline V gene, CDR1 reads MDHEN and CDR2 reads SYDVKM. V gives up 8 bases and J gives up 1 base, and the segment between their germline ends measures 14 bases.